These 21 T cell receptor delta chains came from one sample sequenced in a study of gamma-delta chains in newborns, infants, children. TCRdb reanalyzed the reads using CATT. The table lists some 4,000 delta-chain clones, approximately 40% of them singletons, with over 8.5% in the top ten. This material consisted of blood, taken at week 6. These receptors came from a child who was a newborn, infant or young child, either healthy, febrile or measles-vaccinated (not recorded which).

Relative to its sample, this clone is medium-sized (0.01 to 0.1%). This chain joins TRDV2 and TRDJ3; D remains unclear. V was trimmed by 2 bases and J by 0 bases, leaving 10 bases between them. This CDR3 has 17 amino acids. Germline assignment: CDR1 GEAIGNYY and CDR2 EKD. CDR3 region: CACDSTESSWDTRQMFF. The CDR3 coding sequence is TGTGCCTGTGACAGTACTGAGAGCTCCTGGGACACCCGACAGATGTTTTTC.

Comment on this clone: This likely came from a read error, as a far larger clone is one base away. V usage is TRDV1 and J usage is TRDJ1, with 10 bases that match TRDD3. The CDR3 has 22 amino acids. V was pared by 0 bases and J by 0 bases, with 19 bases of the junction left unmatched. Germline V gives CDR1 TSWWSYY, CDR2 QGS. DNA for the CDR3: TGTGCTCTTGGGGAACTACCTACATCGTACTGGGGGATCGTAACGTACACCGATAAACTCATCTTT. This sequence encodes CALGELPTSYWGIVTYTDKLIF.

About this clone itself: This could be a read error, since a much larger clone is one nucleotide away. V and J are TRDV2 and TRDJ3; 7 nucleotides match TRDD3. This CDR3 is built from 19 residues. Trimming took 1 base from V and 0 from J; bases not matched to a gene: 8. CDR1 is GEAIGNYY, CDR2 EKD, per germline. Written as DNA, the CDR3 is TGTGCCTGTGACACTTGGGCTGGGGGCTACTCCTGGGACACCCGACAGATGTTTTTC. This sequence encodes CACDTWAGGYSWDTRQMFF.

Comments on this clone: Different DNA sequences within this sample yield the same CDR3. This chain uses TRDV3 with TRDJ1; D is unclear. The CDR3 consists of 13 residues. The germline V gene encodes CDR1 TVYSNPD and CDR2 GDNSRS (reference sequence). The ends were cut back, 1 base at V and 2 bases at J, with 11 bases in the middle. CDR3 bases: TGTGCCTTTAAGGGGCCGTATACCGATAAACTCATCTTT. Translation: CAFKGPYTDKLIF.

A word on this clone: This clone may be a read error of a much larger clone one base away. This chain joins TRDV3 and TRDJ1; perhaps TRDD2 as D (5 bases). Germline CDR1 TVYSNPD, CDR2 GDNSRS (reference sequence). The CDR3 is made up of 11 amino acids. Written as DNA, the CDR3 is TGTGCCTTCACCTACACCGATATACTCATCTTT. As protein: CAFTYTDILIF.

DNA for the CDR3: TGTGCCTGTGACCACACTGAGGGCTCCTGGGACACCCGACAGATGTTTTTC. As protein: CACDHTEGSWDTRQMFF. The chain carries TRDV2 and TRDJ3; D remains ambiguous. Trimming removed 3 bases from V and 0 bases from J, with 11 bases in between. Per germline, CDR1 GEAIGNYY and CDR2 EKD. The CDR3 runs to 17 residues.

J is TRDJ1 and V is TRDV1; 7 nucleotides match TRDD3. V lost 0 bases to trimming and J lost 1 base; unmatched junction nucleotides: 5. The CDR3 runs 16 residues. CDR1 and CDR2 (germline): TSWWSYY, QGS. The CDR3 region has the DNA TGTGCTCTTGGGGAACTTGGATACGCCGGCACCGATAAACTCATCTTT. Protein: CALGELGYAGTDKLIF.

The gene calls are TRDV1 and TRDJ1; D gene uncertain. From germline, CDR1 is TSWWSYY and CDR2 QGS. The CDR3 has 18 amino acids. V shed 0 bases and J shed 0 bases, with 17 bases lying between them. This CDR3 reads CALGELLRSGDYTDKLIF. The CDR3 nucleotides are TGTGCTCTTGGGGAACTTTTGCGGTCCGGAGACTACACCGATAAACTCATCTTT.

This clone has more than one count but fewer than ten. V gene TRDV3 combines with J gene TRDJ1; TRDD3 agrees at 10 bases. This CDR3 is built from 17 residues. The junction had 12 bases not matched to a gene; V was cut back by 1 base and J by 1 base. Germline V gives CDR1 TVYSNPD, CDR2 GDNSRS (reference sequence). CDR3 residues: CAFTGGGYAGATDKLIF. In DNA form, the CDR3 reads TGTGCCTTTACAGGCGGGGGATACGCTGGGGCCACCGATAAACTCATCTTT. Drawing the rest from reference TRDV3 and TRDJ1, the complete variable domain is CDKVTQSSPDQTVASGSEVVLLCTYDTVYSNPDLFWYRIRPDYSFQFVFYGDNSRSEGADFTQGRFSVKHILTQKAFHLVISPVRTEDSATYYCAFTGGGYAGATDKLIFGKGTRVTVEP.

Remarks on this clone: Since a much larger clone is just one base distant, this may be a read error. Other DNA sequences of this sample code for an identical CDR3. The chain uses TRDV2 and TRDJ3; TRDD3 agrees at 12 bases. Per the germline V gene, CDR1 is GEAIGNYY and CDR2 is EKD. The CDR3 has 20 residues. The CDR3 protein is CACDTVLLGDTSWDTRQMFF. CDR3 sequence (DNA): TGTGCCTGTGACACGGTTCTACTGGGGGATACCTCCTGGGACACCCGACAGATGTTCTTC.

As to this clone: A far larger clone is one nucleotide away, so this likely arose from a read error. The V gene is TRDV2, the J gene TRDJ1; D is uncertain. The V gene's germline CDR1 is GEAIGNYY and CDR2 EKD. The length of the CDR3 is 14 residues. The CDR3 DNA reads TGTGCCTGTGGCACCCTCGAGTACACCGATAAACTCATCTTT. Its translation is CACGTLEYTDKLIF.

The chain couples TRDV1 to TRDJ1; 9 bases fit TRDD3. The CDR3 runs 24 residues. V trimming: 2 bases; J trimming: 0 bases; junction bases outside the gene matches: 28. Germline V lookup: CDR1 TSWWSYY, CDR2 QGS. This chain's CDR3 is CALGEKGGKVLGDATSEYTDKLIF. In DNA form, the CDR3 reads TGTGCTCTTGGGGAAAAAGGGGGTAAAGTACTGGGGGACGCAACGTCTGAGTACACCGATAAACTCATCTTT.

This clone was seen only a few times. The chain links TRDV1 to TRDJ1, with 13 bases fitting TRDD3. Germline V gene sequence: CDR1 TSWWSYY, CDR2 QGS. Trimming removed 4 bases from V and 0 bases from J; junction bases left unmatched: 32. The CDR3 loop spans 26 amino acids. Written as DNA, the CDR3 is TGTGCTCTTGGGGGGCCGCCTTGGAGCGTCCTCCTTGTACTGGGGGATACGTCCCTTTACACCGATAAACTCATCTTT. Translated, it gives CALGGPPWSVLLVLGDTSLYTDKLIF.

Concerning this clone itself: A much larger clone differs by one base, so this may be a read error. The CDR3 loop is CACDTVLEDSSWDTRQMFF. The CDR3 DNA reads TGTGCCTGTGACACCGTACTGGAGGATAGCTCCTGGGACACCCGACAGATGTTTTTC. V and J are TRDV2 and TRDJ3, with a possible D match to TRDD3 (5 bases). The CDR3 totals 19 residues. Looked up from germline, CDR1 is GEAIGNYY and CDR2 is EKD. Trimming took 0 bases from V and 0 from J, leaving 14 bases between them.

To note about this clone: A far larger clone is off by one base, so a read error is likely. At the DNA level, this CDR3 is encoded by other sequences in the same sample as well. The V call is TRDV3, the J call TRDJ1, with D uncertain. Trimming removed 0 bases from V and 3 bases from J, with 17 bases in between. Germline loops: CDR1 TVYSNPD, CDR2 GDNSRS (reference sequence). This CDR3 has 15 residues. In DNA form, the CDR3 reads TGTGCCTTTAGCGTACTGCTAGTTATCTCCGATAAACTCATCTTT. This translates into CAFSVLLVISDKLIF. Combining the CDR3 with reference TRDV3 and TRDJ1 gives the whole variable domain CDKVTQSSPDQTVASGSEVVLLCTYDTVYSNPDLFWYRIRPDYSFQFVFYGDNSRSEGADFTQGRFSVKHILTQKAFHLVISPVRTEDSATYYCAFSVLLVISDKLIFGKGTRVTVEP.

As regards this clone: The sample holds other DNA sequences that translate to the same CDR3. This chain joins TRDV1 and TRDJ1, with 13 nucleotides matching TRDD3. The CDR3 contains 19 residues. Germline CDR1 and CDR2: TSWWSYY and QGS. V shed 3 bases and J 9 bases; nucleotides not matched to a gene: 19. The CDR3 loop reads CALGDLQKILLGDTSELIF. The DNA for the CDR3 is TGTGCTCTTGGGGATTTGCAGAAAATCCTACTGGGGGATACGAGTGAACTCATCTTT.

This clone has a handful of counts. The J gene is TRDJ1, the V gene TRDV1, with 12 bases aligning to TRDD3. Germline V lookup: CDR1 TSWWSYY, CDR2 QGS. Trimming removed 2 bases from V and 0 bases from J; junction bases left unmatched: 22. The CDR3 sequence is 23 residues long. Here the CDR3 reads CALGESSRLPTLLGDTHTDKLIF. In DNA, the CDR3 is TGTGCTCTTGGGGAATCATCCCGCCTTCCTACGTTACTGGGGGATACCCACACCGATAAACTCATCTTT.

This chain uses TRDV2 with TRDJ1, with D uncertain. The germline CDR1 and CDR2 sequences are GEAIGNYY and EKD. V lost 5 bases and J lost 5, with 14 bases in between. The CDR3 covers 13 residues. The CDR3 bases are TGTGCCTGTGTCTCCACTACTATTGATAAACTCATCTTT. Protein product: CACVSTTIDKLIF.

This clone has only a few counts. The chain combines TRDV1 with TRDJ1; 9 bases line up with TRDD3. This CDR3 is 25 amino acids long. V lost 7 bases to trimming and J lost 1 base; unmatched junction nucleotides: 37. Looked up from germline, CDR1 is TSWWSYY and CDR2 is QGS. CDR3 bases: TGTGCTCTTGAATCTGGGAGCCATTTCCCTCGTTTTACTGGGGGACTGAAGACATCCACCGATAAACTCATCTTT. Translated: CALESGSHFPRFTGGLKTSTDKLIF.

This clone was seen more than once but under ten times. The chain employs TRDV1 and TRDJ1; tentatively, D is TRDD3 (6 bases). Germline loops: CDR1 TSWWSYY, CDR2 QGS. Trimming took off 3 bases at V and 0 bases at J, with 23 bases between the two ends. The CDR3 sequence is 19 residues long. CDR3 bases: TGTGCTCTTGGGGACATTAAGGGTACTTGGGGGGCGTACACCGATAAACTCATCTTT. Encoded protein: CALGDIKGTWGAYTDKLIF.

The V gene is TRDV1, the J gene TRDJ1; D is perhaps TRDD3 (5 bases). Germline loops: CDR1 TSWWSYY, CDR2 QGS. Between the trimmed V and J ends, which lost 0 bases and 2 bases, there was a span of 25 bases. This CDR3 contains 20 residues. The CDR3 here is CALGELGPTRRGGSTDKLIF. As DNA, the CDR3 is TGTGCTCTTGGGGAACTAGGGCCCACTAGGCGCGGGGGGTCGACCGATAAACTCATCTTT.